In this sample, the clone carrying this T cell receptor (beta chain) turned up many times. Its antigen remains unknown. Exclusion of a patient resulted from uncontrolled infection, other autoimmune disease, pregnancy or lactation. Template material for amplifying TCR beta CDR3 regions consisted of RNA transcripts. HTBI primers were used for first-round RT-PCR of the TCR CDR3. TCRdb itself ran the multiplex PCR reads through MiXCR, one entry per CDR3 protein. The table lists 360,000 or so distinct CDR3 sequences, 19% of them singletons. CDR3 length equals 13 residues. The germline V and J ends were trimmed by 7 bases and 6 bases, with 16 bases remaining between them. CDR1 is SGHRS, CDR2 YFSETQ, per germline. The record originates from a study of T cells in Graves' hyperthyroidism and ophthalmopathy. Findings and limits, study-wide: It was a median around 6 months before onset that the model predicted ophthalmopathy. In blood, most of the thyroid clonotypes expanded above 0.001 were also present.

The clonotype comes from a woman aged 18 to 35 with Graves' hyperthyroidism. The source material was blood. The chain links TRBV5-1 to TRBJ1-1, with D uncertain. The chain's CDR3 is CASSIGSESEAFF. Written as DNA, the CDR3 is TGCGCCAGCTCAATCGGGTCGGAGTCTGAAGCTTTCTTT.